The 5 T cell receptor beta chains in this list originate from one sample, sequenced in a study of regulatory T cells in long-lasting Graves disease (dated by TCRdb to the early 2020s). The sample's time point, from its label and the paper: persistent/refractory GD, antithyroid drugs over 5 years with positive TRAb. RNA was extracted from PBMCs in TRIzol for both TCR sequencing and RNA sequencing. The receptor library was made with multiplex PCR. TCRdb shows the sequencer as Illumina HiSeq 4000. iRepertoire HTBI primers and Arm-PCR amplification of CDR3 regions were used to construct TCR beta libraries. Through fastp at Q25 and MiXCR, TCRdb rebuilt clones from the public reads, retaining in-frame beta chains. For every CDR3 protein sequence, its rows merge into one entry that carries the most common genes and DNA. The sample table lists 300,000 to 350,000 distinct CDR3 sequences, roughly 21% of them with a count of one. In total, the top ten clones hold just under 30% of the sample.

Sample: peripheral blood mononuclear cells (PBMCs), taken when the disease was refractory, from a patient treated with antithyroid drugs. These receptors were taken from a female donor with Graves disease.

In this sample, this clonotype turned up a few times. CDR3 in amino acids: CASSPLWGSNTEAFF. CDR3 DNA: TGTGCCAGCTCACCCCTGTGGGGCTCGAACACTGAAGCTTTCTTT. This sequence joins TRBV18 and TRBJ1-1, with a tentative D call TRBD1 (5 bases). Trimming pared 3 bases from V and 1 base from J, leaving 12 bases between. CDR1 and CDR2 from the germline V gene are KGHSH and LQKENI. The CDR3 length is 15 residues.

This clonotype was counted at least ten times. The V and J genes are TRBV5-8 and TRBJ1-2; 10 bases align to TRBD1. CDR1 SGHTS and CDR2 YDEGEE come from the germline V gene. CDR3 size: 15 residues. V shed 4 bases and J 0 bases; nucleotides not matched to a gene: 3. The CDR3 here is CASSRGQGANYGYTF. CDR3 sequence (DNA): TGTGCCAGCAGCCGCGGACAGGGGGCTAACTATGGCTACACCTTC.

This clonotype was found a few times. The chain joins TRBV5-1 to TRBJ2-3; TRBD2 matches at 12 bases. The germline V gene encodes CDR1 SGHRS and CDR2 YFSETQ. The CDR3 is 17 residues long. The V and J ends lost 0 bases and 0 bases, in that order; junction bases with no gene match: 2. CDR3 bases: TGCGCCAGCAGCTTGGCAACTAGCGGGGGGAGCACAGATACGCAGTATTTT. This translates into CASSLATSGGSTDTQYF.

This clonotype was observed a handful of times. V gene TRBV2 combines with J gene TRBJ2-3; no firm D call. The CDR3 extends over 13 amino acids. The V end lost 8 bases, the J end lost 2 bases, and 11 bases lay between the germline ends. Germline CDR1 is SNHLY and CDR2 is FYNNEI. CDR3 amino acids: CASSPASTDTQYF. For the CDR3, the DNA is TGTGCCAGCTCCCCGGCGTCCACAGATACGCAGTATTTT. Complete variable domain (other parts from reference TRBV2 and TRBJ2-3): EPEVTQTPSHQVTQMGQEVILRCVPISNHLYFYWYRQILGQKVEFLVSFYNNEISEKSEIFDDQFSVERPDGSNFTLKIRSTKLEDSAMYFCASSPASTDTQYFGPGTRLTVL.

This clonotype was found a few times. The chain joins TRBV9 to TRBJ2-5, with 13 bases identical to TRBD2. CDR1 and CDR2 from the germline V gene are SGDLS and YYNGEE. The length of the CDR3 is 15 residues. After removal of 4 bases from V and 4 bases from J, the junction contained 4 bases not matched to a gene. CDR3 sequence reads: CASSKGLAGTETQYF. The CDR3 nucleotides are TGTGCCAGCAGCAAGGGACTAGCGGGAACAGAGACCCAGTACTTC. Combining the CDR3 with reference TRBV9 and TRBJ2-5 gives the whole variable domain DSGVTQTPKHLITATGQRVTLRCSPRSGDLSVYWYQQSLDQGLQFLIQYYNGEERAKGNILERFSAQQFPDLHSELNLSSLELGDSALYFCASSKGLAGTETQYFGPGTRLLVL.